The rows below give T cell receptor beta chains drawn from one sample of a study of blood T cells in healthy people across ages. TCRdb processed the 5' RACE reads anew with MiXCR; each CDR3 protein has one entry. The profile shows 1.5 million to 1.9 million distinct CDR3 sequences, 40% to 45% of them singletons. The source material was blood. The receptors originated from a woman between 18 and 29 years old in good health. Both conserved end residues are part of each CDR3. D genes are given only for firm matches. A clone size is listed for some rows: how often the clone was seen (once, few, many), or a class if it is expanded.

CASSRPFHNEQFF TGTGCCAGCAGCAGACCCTTCCACAATGAGCAGTTCTTC TRBV21-1 NA NA TRBJ2-1
CASSYRLQETQYF TGTGCCAGCAGTTACCGCCTGCAAGAGACCCAGTACTTC TRBV6-5 NA many TRBJ2-5
CASSLQGKEAFF TGTGCCAGCAGTTTGCAGGGCAAAGAAGCTTTCTTT TRBV28 NA NA TRBJ1-1
CASSWQGNDRGHTF TGTGCCAGCAGCTGGCAGGGGAATGACCGCGGCCACACCTTC TRBV7-9 NA NA TRBJ1-2
CASSLRGRGAGYNEQFF TGTGCCAGCAGTTTGCGCGGGAGAGGGGCTGGGTACAATGAGCAGTTCTTC TRBV12-3/TRBV12-4 TRBD2 NA TRBJ2-1
CASSLVSSGYEQYF TGTGCCAGCAGCTTAGTTTCTAGCGGATACGAGCAGTACTTC TRBV7-6 TRBD2 NA TRBJ2-7
CASSFLGDLRNEQFF TGTGCCAGCAGTTTTCTCGGGGATCTGAGGAATGAGCAGTTCTTC TRBV27 NA NA TRBJ2-1
CASSRTSAGDEQTQYF TGTGCCAGCAGTAGGACTAGTGCCGGGGATGAGCAGACCCAGTACTTC TRBV11-3 TRBD2 once TRBJ2-5
CASSLLAGGLETQYF TGTGCCAGCAGTTTACTAGCGGGAGGCCTGGAGACCCAGTACTTC TRBV27 TRBD2 NA TRBJ2-5
CSALRDSEKLFF TGCAGCGCACTCAGGGACAGCGAAAAACTGTTTTTT TRBV29-1 TRBD1 few TRBJ1-4
CASSQVHGQGVYEQYF TGTGCCAGCAGCCAAGTGCACGGACAGGGGGTCTACGAGCAGTACTTC TRBV4-2 TRBD1 NA TRBJ2-7
CASSLVPGFSSEQYF TGTGCCAGCAGCTTAGTACCAGGGTTTAGCTCCGAGCAGTACTTC TRBV7-2 NA few TRBJ2-7
CSARDTGNNEKLFF TGCAGTGCTAGAGATACCGGGAATAATGAAAAACTGTTTTTT TRBV20-1 NA few TRBJ1-4
CASSLFSGLAGDTQYF TGTGCCAGCAGTTTATTTTCCGGACTAGCGGGAGATACGCAGTATTTT TRBV27 TRBD2 NA TRBJ2-3
CATLVGVHNEQYF TGTGCCACCCTCGTTGGGGTCCACAATGAGCAGTACTTC TRBV28 NA NA TRBJ2-5
CASSSSRGRTEAFF TGTGCCAGCAGTTCTTCACGGGGGCGAACTGAAGCTTTCTTT TRBV27 NA NA TRBJ1-1
CASSFFSGANNEQFF TGTGCCAGCAGTTTTTTCTCGGGAGCGAACAATGAGCAGTTCTTC TRBV28 NA NA TRBJ2-1
CASSQDLGTNVLTF TGCGCCAGCAGCCAAGACCTGGGGACCAACGTCCTGACTTTC TRBV4-3 NA NA TRBJ2-6
CASSHGTGNEKLFF TGTGCCAGCAGCCACGGGACAGGAAATGAAAAACTGTTTTTT TRBV6-2/TRBV6-3 TRBD1 NA TRBJ1-4
CSAPSDRVSYNEQFF TGCAGTGCCCCGTCCGACAGGGTCTCCTACAATGAGCAGTTCTTC TRBV20-1 TRBD1 NA TRBJ2-1
CASSYSSGANHGYTF TGTGCCAGCAGTTATTCGTCCGGGGCAAATCATGGCTACACCTTC TRBV6-5 NA NA TRBJ1-2
CASSGGLKGTGELFF TGTGCCAGCAGTGGGGGACTAAAGGGGACCGGGGAGCTGTTTTTT TRBV25-1 TRBD2 few TRBJ2-2
CATSDPGRADTQYF TGTGCCACCAGTGATCCGGGGAGGGCAGATACGCAGTATTTT TRBV24-1 TRBD2 few TRBJ2-3